These T cell receptor beta chains were read from a single sample in a study of cytomegalovirus exposure and HLA in healthy donors. TCRdb keeps only in-frame clones here, not all; method: immunoSEQ multiplex PCR. The table shows 100,000 to 120,000 clones, with 80% occurring only once. Sequencing was done on a sample of PBMCs. The receptor set was obtained from a man in his thirties or forties in good health and CMV-seropositive. CDR3s include the opening cysteine and the closing phenylalanine or tryptophan. Each record gives: CDR3 protein, CDR3 DNA, clone size, V gene, J gene, D gene. D genes are given only for firm matches. Some rows have no size entry. The others give once, few or many, or a class for an expanded clone.

CDR3 protein: CSATTSGGETQYF
CDR3 DNA: TGCAGCGCTACGACTAGCGGGGGTGAGACCCAGTACTTC
clone size: .
V gene: TRBV29-1
J gene: TRBJ2-5
D gene: TRBD2

CDR3 protein: CASSPRTGSGGADTQYF
CDR3 DNA: TGTGCCAGCAGCCCGAGAACTGGTAGCGGGGGGGCAGATACGCAGTATTTT
clone size: .
V gene: TRBV5-4
J gene: TRBJ2-3
D gene: TRBD2

CDR3 protein: CASSPHNRAGGRDEQFF
CDR3 DNA: TGTGCTAGCAGCCCCCACAATCGAGCGGGGGGGCGCGATGAGCAGTTCTTC
clone size: .
V gene: TRBV7-7
J gene: TRBJ2-1
D gene: TRBD2

CDR3 protein: CASSEFRGAPTEAFF
CDR3 DNA: TGCGCCAGCAGTGAGTTCAGGGGGGCTCCCACTGAAGCTTTCTTT
clone size: .
V gene: TRBV10-1
J gene: TRBJ1-1
D gene: TRBD1

CDR3 protein: CSASSGTLGYF
CDR3 DNA: TGCAGTGCTAGTAGCGGGACGCTAGGGTACTTC
clone size: once
V gene: TRBV20-1
J gene: TRBJ2-7
D gene: TRBD2

CDR3 protein: CASSGENYGYTF
CDR3 DNA: TGCGCCAGCAGCGGGGAGAACTATGGCTACACCTTC
clone size: .
V gene: TRBV5-1
J gene: TRBJ1-2
D gene: .

CDR3 protein: CASSLWPGGAYEQYF
CDR3 DNA: TGTGCCAGCAGTTTATGGCCAGGGGGCGCCTACGAGCAGTACTTC
clone size: .
V gene: TRBV27
J gene: TRBJ2-7
D gene: TRBD1

CDR3 protein: CASSLVLAGPSYEQYF
CDR3 DNA: TGTGCCAGCAGCTTAGTCCTAGCGGGGCCCTCCTACGAGCAGTACTTC
clone size: .
V gene: TRBV11-2
J gene: TRBJ2-7
D gene: TRBD2

CDR3 protein: CASSSRLAGGSFRPAQFF
CDR3 DNA: TGTGCCAGCAGCTCGCGACTAGCGGGGGGGTCGTTTCGCCCCGCGCAGTTCTTC
clone size: .
V gene: TRBV7-9
J gene: TRBJ2-1
D gene: TRBD2

CDR3 protein: CASSIVAEDQPQHF
CDR3 DNA: TGTGCCAGTAGTATAGTGGCAGAAGATCAGCCCCAGCATTTT
clone size: .
V gene: TRBV19
J gene: TRBJ1-5
D gene: .

CDR3 protein: CASSTTGNSNQPQHF
CDR3 DNA: TGTGCCAGTAGTACGACAGGGAATAGCAATCAGCCCCAGCATTTT
clone size: .
V gene: TRBV19
J gene: TRBJ1-5
D gene: TRBD1

CDR3 protein: CASSSQRGIHNEQFF
CDR3 DNA: TGTGCCAGCAGCTCTCAGCGGGGGATACACAATGAGCAGTTCTTC
clone size: .
V gene: TRBV5-4
J gene: TRBJ2-1
D gene: TRBD2